The clone carrying this T cell receptor (beta chain) has just a few counts. Its matching antigen is unknown. This record comes from a study of cytomegalovirus exposure and HLA in healthy donors. Findings of the study overall: As a later analysis showed, a missense DCLRE1C variant was linked to trimming of TCR beta V- and J-genes.

The V gene end was trimmed by 7 bases and the J gene end by 3 bases; junction bases not matched to a gene: 10. This CDR3 is built from 15 residues. The V gene's germline CDR1 is SNHLY and CDR2 FYNNEI. PCR used 60 Vbeta primers and 13 Jbeta primers. Method: immunoSEQ multiplex PCR; TCRdb's copy keeps in-frame clones and lacks some. This table holds roughly 140,000 clones, over 75% found once. The material sequenced was PBMCs. This receptor was taken from a female donor in good health and CMV-seronegative. The chain combines TRBV2 with TRBJ2-3; TRBD1 matches 7 bases. Here the CDR3 reads CASTQDRLNTDTQYF. CDR3 nucleotide sequence: TGTGCCAGCACCCAGGACAGGCTTAATACAGATACGCAGTATTTT.